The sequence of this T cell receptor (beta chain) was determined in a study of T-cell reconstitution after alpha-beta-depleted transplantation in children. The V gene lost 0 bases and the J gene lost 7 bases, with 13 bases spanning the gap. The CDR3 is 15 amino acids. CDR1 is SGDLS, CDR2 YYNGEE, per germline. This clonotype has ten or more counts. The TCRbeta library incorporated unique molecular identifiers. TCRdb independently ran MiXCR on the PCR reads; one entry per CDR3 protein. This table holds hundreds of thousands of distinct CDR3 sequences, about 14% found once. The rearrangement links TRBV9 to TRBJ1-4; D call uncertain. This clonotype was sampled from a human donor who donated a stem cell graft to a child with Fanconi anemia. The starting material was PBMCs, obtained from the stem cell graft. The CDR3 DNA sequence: TGTGCCAGCAGCGTAGAGTGGGGATCCGGTGAAAAACTGTTTTTT. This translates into CASSVEWGSGEKLFF.